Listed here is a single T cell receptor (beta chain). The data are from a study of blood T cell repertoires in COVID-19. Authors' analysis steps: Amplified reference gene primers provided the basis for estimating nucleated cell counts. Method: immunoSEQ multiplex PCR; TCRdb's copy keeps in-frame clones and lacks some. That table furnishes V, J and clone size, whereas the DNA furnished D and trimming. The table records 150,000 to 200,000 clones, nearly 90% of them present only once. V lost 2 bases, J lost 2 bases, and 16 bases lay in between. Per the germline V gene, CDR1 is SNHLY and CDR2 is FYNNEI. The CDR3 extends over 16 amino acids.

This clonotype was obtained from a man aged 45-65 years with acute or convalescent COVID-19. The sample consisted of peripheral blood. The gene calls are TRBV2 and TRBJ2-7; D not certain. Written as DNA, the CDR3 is TGTGCCAGCAGTGAACATAGCCCCACGCCTGCCTACGAGCAGTACTTC. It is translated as CASSEHSPTPAYEQYF.